There are a few counts of the clone carrying this TCR beta chain. The antigen is unknown. In each case, RNA was isolated and then reverse transcribed into cDNA as the sequencing template. Generated by immunoSEQ multiplex PCR, the TCRdb table keeps only in-frame clones and is missing some. The data contain over 100,000 clones, about 47% of them singletons. These data originate in a study of CD8+ T cells in alopecia areata. Study-level background: Treatment comprised oral tofacitinib, 5 to 10 mg twice daily, in treated patients.

Peripheral blood and lesional scalp punch biopsies were taken from alopecia areata patients. Study-wide points: Besides other cells, scalp samples also yield sequences of resident alphabeta T cells from normal skin. Sharing of TCRs across patients appeared less clear than in mice, possibly for HLA-related reasons.

The clonotype comes from a human donor with alopecia areata. The sample was CD8+ T cells sorted from blood, taken at week 0.

The CDR3, as DNA: TGTGCCTCGATAGGATCGAGCTCCTACGAGCAGTACTTC. This codes for CASIGSSSYEQYF. The J gene is TRBJ2-7, the V gene TRBV30; D is unresolved. CDR1 and CDR2 (germline): GTSNPN, SVGIG (reference sequence). Trimming removed 7 bases at V and 0 bases at J, with 13 bases between. This CDR3 has 13 residues.